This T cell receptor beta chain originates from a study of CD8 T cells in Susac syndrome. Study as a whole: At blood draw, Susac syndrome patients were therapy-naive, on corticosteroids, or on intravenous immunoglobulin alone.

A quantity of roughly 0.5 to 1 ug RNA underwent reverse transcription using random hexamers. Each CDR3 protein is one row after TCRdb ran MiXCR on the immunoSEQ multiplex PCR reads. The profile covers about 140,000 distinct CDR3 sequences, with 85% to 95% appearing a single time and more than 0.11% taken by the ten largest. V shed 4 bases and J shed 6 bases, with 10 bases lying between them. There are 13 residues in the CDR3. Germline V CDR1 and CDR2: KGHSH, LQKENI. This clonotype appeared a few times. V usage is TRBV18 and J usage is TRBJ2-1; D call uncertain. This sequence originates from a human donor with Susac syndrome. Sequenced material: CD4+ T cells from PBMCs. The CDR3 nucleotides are TGTGCCAGCTCACTCACTCTTTCCAATGAGCAGTTCTTC. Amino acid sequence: CASSLTLSNEQFF.